The following is a TCR beta chain sequence with its context. This sample is drawn from a study of blood T cell repertoires in COVID-19. Study context: Specimens from acute and convalescent COVID-19 originated in the United States, Italy and Spain. PBMCs, B-cell-depleted T cells, or T cells were the source of the cDNA or gDNA that made up the material.

The germline V gene has CDR1 SGHDN and CDR2 FVKESK. The CDR3 covers 15 residues. V lost 3 bases and J lost 7, with 13 bases in between. Original analysis: Amplification from reference gene primers served as the basis for estimated nucleated cell counts. Profiled with immunoSEQ multiplex PCR; TCRdb holds only in-frame clones, not every one. Clone size and the V and J calls come from that table; the DNA yielded D and trimming. Altogether around 300,000 clones are present, 80% to 90% being singletons, with the ten largest covering about 3%. The sample taken for sequencing was peripheral blood. The TCR originated in a woman aged 25 to 39 with active or convalescent COVID-19. The chain combines TRBV14 with TRBJ1-6; weak D call: TRBD1 (5 bases). The CDR3 is CASSHAMGGNSPLHF. The CDR3 DNA follows: TGTGCCAGCAGCCATGCTATGGGGGGAAATTCACCCCTCCACTTT.